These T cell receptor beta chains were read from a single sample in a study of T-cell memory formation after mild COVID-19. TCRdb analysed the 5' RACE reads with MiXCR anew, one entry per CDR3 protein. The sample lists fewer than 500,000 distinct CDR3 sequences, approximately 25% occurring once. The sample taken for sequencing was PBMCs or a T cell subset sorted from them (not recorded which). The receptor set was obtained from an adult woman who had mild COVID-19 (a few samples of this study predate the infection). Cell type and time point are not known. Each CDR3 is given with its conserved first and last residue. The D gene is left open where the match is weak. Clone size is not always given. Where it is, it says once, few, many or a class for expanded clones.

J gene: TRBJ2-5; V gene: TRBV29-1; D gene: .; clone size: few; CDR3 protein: CSVTSTQTQYF; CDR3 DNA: TGCAGCGTCACTAGCACCCAGACCCAGTACTTC
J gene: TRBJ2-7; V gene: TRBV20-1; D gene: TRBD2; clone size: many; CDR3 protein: CSARELAGGAYEQYF; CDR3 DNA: TGCAGTGCTAGAGAACTAGCGGGGGGAGCCTACGAGCAGTACTTC
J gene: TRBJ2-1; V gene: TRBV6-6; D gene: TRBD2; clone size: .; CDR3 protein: CASSYSISGGGSYNEQFF; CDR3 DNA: TGTGCCAGCAGTTACTCGATCTCAGGCGGGGGGTCCTACAATGAGCAGTTCTTC
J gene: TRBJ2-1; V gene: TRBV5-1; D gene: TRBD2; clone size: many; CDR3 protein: CASSLALADNEQFF; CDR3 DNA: TGCGCCAGCAGCTTGGCACTAGCGGACAATGAGCAGTTCTTC
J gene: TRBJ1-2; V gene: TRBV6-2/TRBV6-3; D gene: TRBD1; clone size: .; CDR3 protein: CASSGAGQGRGYTF; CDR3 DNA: TGTGCCAGCAGCGGGGCCGGACAGGGGAGAGGCTACACCTTC
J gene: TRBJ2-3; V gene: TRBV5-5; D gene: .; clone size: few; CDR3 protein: CASSWRDTTDTQYF; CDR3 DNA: TGTGCCAGCAGCTGGAGGGACACCACAGATACGCAGTATTTT
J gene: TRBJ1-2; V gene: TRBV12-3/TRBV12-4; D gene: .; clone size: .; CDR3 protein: CASSFGHLYGYTF; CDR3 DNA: TGTGCCAGCAGTTTCGGACACCTCTATGGCTACACCTTC
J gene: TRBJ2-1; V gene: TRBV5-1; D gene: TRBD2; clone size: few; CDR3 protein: CASSLDLSGGVNEQFF; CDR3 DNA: TGCGCCAGCAGCTTGGATTTGAGCGGGGGGGTCAATGAGCAGTTCTTC
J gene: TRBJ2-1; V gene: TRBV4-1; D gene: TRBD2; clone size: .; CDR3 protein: CASSQGLAGELSYNEQFF; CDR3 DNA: TGCGCCAGCAGCCAAGGCCTAGCGGGAGAGCTCTCCTACAATGAGCAGTTCTTC
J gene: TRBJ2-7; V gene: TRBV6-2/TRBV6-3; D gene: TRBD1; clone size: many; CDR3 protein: CASTTLPGQGYEQYF; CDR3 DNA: TGTGCCAGCACCACCCTCCCGGGACAGGGCTACGAGCAGTACTTC
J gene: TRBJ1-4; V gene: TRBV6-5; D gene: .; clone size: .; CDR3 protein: CASTNGEKLFF; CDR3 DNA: TGTGCCAGCACAAACGGCGAAAAACTGTTTTTT
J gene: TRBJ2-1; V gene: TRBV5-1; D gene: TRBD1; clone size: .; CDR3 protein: CASSFMGDRQQFF; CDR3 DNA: TGCGCCAGCAGCTTTATGGGGGACAGGCAGCAGTTCTTC
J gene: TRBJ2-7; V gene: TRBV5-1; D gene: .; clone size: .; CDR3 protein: CASSFGEGGRSPYEQYF; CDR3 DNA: TGCGCCAGCAGCTTCGGAGAGGGGGGGCGAAGCCCCTACGAGCAGTACTTC
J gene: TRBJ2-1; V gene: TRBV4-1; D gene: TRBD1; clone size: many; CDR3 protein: CASSRQQGAEGYNEQFF; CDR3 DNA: TGCGCCAGCAGCCGTCAACAGGGGGCAGAGGGCTACAATGAGCAGTTCTTC
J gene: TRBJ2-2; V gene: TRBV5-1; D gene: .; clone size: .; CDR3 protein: CASSLWGPGELFF; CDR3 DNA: TGCGCCAGCTCCCTCTGGGGGCCCGGGGAGCTGTTTTTT
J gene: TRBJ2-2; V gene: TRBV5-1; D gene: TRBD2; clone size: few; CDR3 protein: CASSLAKTSGISGELFF; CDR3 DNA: TGCGCCAGCAGCTTGGCTAAAACTAGCGGGATAAGCGGGGAGCTGTTTTTT
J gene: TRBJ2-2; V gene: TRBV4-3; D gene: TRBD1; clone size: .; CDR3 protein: CASSQGAGQGILINTGELFF; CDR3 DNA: TGCGCCAGCAGCCAAGGAGCGGGACAGGGAATTTTAATCAACACCGGGGAGCTGTTTTTT
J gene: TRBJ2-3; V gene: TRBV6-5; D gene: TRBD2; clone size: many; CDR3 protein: CASSRTSGSLGTDTQYF; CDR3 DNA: TGTGCCAGCAGTCGGACTAGCGGGAGCCTCGGCACAGATACGCAGTATTTT
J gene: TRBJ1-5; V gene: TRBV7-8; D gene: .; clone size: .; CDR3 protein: CASSLVENQPQHF; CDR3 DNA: TGTGCCAGCAGCTTAGTGGAGAATCAGCCCCAGCATTTT
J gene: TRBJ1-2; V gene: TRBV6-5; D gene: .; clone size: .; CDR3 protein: CASSYLRGYGYTF; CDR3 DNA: TGTGCCAGCAGTTACCTAAGGGGGTATGGCTACACCTTC
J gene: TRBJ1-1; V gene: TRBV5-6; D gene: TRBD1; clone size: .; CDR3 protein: CASSEWDRAMNTEAFF; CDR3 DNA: TGTGCCAGCAGCGAGTGGGACAGGGCTATGAACACTGAAGCTTTCTTT
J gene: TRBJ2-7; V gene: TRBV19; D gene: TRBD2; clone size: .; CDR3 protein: CASSIAVVAGVHEQYF; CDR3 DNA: TGTGCCAGTAGTATAGCCGTGGTAGCGGGAGTTCACGAGCAGTACTTC
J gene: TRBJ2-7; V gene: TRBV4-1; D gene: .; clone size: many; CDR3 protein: CASSQGRGSYEQYF; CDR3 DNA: TGTGCCAGCAGCCAAGGGCGGGGATCTTACGAGCAGTACTTC
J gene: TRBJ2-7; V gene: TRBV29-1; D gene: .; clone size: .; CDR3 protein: CSVCWDSYEQYF; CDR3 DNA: TGCAGCGTTTGCTGGGATTCCTACGAGCAGTACTTC
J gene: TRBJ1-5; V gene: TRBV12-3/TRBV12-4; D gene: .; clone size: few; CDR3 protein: CASIAGQSGQPQHF; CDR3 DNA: TGTGCCAGCATCGCCGGACAGTCCGGGCAGCCCCAGCATTTT
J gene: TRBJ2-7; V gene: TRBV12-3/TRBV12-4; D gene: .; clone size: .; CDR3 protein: CASSPVQAGVEQYF; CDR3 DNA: TGTGCCAGCAGTCCCGTTCAAGCTGGGGTCGAGCAGTACTTC
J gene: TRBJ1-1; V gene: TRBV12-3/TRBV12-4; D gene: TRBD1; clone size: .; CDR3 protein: CASSERDRPNTEAFF; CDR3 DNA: TGTGCCAGCAGTGAAAGGGACAGGCCGAACACTGAAGCTTTCTTT
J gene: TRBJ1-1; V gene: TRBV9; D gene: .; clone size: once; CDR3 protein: CASSTNTVMNTEAFF; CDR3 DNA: TGTGCCAGCAGCACCAATACAGTAATGAACACTGAAGCTTTCTTT
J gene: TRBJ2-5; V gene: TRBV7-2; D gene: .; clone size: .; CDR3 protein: CASSPFGFQETQYF; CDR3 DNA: TGTGCCAGCAGTCCCTTCGGGTTCCAAGAGACCCAGTACTTC
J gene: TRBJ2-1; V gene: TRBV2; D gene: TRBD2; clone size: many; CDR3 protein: CASSERASGRGSSYNEQFF; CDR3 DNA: TGTGCCAGCAGTGAACGAGCTAGCGGGAGGGGTAGCTCCTACAATGAGCAGTTCTTC
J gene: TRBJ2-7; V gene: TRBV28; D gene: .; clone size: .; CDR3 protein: CASSLRVSAAYEQYF; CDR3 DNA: TGTGCCAGCAGTCTACGTGTGTCCGCCGCCTACGAGCAGTACTTC
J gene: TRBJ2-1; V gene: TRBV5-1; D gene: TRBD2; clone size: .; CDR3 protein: CASSLIAGGPPEQFF; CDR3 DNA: TGCGCCAGCAGCTTAATAGCGGGAGGGCCCCCTGAGCAGTTCTTC
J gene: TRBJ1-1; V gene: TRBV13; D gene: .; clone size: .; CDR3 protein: CASSLALTGYRAFF; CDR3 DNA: TGTGCCAGCAGCTTAGCCCTGACAGGTTACAGAGCTTTCTTT
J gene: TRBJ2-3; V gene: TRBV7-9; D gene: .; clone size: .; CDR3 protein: CASSLGLGPSTDTQYF; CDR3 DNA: TGTGCCAGCAGCTTAGGACTAGGCCCCAGCACAGATACGCAGTATTTT
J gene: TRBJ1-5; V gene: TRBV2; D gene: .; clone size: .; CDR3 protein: CASSEQGLSNQPQHF; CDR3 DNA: TGTGCCAGCAGTGAGCAGGGTCTCAGCAATCAGCCCCAGCATTTT
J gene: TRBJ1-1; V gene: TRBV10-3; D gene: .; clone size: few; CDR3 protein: CAISSTNTEAFF; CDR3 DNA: TGTGCCATCAGCTCGACCAACACTGAAGCTTTCTTT
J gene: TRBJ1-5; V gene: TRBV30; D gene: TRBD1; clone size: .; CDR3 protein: CAWRERDRRNQPQHF; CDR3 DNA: TGTGCCTGGAGGGAAAGGGACAGGCGAAATCAGCCCCAGCATTTT
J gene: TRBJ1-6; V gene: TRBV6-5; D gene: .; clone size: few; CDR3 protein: CASSGRPGPLHF; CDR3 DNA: TGTGCCAGCAGTGGACGACCTGGTCCCCTCCACTTT
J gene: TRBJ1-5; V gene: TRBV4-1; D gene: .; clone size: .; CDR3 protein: CASSQAPPVGGSNQPQHF; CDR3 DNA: TGCGCCAGCAGCCAAGCCCCACCGGTAGGGGGTAGCAATCAGCCCCAGCATTTT
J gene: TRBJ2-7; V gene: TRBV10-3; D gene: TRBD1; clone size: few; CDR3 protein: CAISGGQSSSYEQYF; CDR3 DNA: TGTGCCATCAGTGGGGGACAGTCGAGCTCCTACGAGCAGTACTTC